This T cell receptor (beta chain) was profiled in a study of T cells in Graves' hyperthyroidism and ophthalmopathy. Study results and limitations: Most thyroid clonotypes that were expanded above 0.001 also turned up in blood.

The CDR3 length is 16 residues. Losses at the gene ends were 5 bases for V and 0 bases for J; bases not matched to a gene: 3. Germline V gene lookup returns CDR1 LNHNV and CDR2 YYDKDF (reference sequence). RNA transcripts provided the source from which TCR beta CDR3 regions were amplified. Researchers ran a first-round RT-PCR on the TCR CDR3 using the HTBI primer set. Each CDR3 protein is one row after TCRdb ran MiXCR on the multiplex PCR reads. The sample lists around 450,000 distinct CDR3 sequences; approximately 14% were seen once. Ten or more counts support this clonotype. The antigen is undetermined. Stable disease denoted Graves' hyperthyroidism without ophthalmopathy progression within 18 months. The hyperthyroidism patients had all been newly diagnosed, and their disease duration was under 2 months. Their ages ranged from 18 to 65 years. Not enrolled were patients with uncontrolled infection, other autoimmune disease, pregnancy or lactation.

This sequence joins TRBV15 and TRBJ2-3, with 12 bases aligning to TRBD2. The source is a woman aged 18-29 years with Graves' hyperthyroidism. Source material: blood. CDR3 DNA sequence: TGTGCCACCAGCCCCGGGACTAGCGGGAGCACAGATACGCAGTATTTT. Translating it yields CATSPGTSGSTDTQYF.